The 29 T cell receptor beta chains below come from one sample, sequenced in a study of blood T cell repertoires in COVID-19. Sequencing was performed with immunoSEQ multiplex PCR; in TCRdb, only in-frame clones are kept and a portion is missing. Among about 480,000 clones, roughly nine tenths were seen once, and the ten largest hold around 1.8%. Sequencing was carried out using PBMCs or T cells enriched from blood (not recorded which). Receptors were obtained from a woman between 18 and 29 years old with acute COVID-19.

The chain links TRBV7-2 to TRBJ2-7, with 10 bases lining up with TRBD1. Per the germline V gene, CDR1 is SGHTA and CDR2 is FQGNSA. The trim removed 5 bases at V and 8 bases at J, leaving 15 bases unmatched. The CDR3 extends over 16 amino acids. The CDR3 loop is CASSVVGQGSVRKQYF. The CDR3 region has the DNA TGTGCCAGCAGCGTTGTGGGACAGGGGTCGGTCCGAAAGCAGTACTTC.

V usage is TRBV19 and J usage is TRBJ2-6; D is possibly TRBD1 (5 bases). The germline gives CDR1 LNHDA, CDR2 SQIVND (reference sequence). V was trimmed by 4 bases and J by 2 bases, leaving 21 bases between them. The CDR3 length is 19 residues. The CDR3: CASSNPLAGFFPGANVLTF. CDR3 nucleotide sequence: TGTGCCAGTAGTAACCCCCTGGCAGGGTTCTTTCCTGGGGCCAACGTCCTGACTTTC.

The rearrangement links TRBV5-1 to TRBJ2-3; 8 nucleotides match TRBD2. The germline V gene has CDR1 SGHRS and CDR2 YFSETQ. J was trimmed by 6 bases and V by 4 bases; bases with no gene match: 10. The CDR3 has 15 residues. The CDR3 sequence is CASSVPGGPTDTQYF. CDR3 sequence (DNA): TGCGCCAGCAGCGTTCCGGGGGGGCCAACGGATACGCAGTATTTT.

This chain links TRBV5-1 with TRBJ2-3; D is perhaps TRBD2 (7 bases). Germline assignment: CDR1 SGHRS and CDR2 YFSETQ. CDR3 size: 17 residues. Trimming left V 0 bases short and J 3 bases short, with 17 bases between. The CDR3: CASSLATAQGGTDTQYF. The CDR3 DNA follows: TGCGCCAGCAGCTTGGCGACAGCACAGGGAGGGACAGATACGCAGTATTTT. The complete variable domain, with remaining parts taken from reference TRBV5-1 and TRBJ2-3, reads KAGVTQTPRYLIKTRGQQVTLSCSPISGHRSVSWYQQTPGQGLQFLFEYFSETQRNKGNFPGRFSGRQFSNSRSEMNVSTLELGDSALYLCASSLATAQGGTDTQYFGPGTRLTVL.

The chain has TRBV29-1 and TRBJ2-7; the D is unclear. Germline CDR1 and CDR2: SQVTM and ANQGSEA. The CDR3 consists of 11 residues. V was cut by 4 bases and J by 4 bases, with 8 bases left in between. DNA for the CDR3: TGCAGCGTTGTTGTCGGGTACGAGCAGTACTTC. As protein: CSVVVGYEQYF.

The chain links TRBV2 to TRBJ2-3, with 8 bases fitting TRBD2. Germline-derived CDR1 and CDR2 are SNHLY and FYNNEI. This CDR3 region has 14 residues. Trimming cost V 7 bases and J 2 bases; bases outside gene matches: 5. This CDR3 is CASTRGGLTDTQYF. CDR3 nucleotide sequence: TGTGCCAGCACCCGGGGGGGGCTCACAGATACGCAGTATTTT.

The chain links TRBV28 to TRBJ2-1; 7 positions match TRBD2. V lost 1 base and J lost 12; bases outside the gene matches: 12. The CDR3 is 15 residues long. Germline V CDR1 and CDR2: MDHEN, SYDVKM. The chain's CDR3 is CASSLSGGRTSWQFF. CDR3 nucleotides: TGTGCCAGCAGTTTATCTGGGGGTCGGACTAGTTGGCAGTTCTTC.

This clone has just one count. The gene calls are TRBV15 and TRBJ1-1; the match to TRBD1 covers 8 bases. The trim removed 0 bases at V and 5 bases at J, leaving 11 bases unmatched. From germline, CDR1 is LNHNV and CDR2 YYDKDF (reference sequence). The CDR3 runs to 17 residues. CDR3 DNA: TGTGCCACCAGCAGAGATCTCGGCAGGGGGCGTGGGACTGAAGCTTTCTTT. Protein product: CATSRDLGRGRGTEAFF.

This clone has a single count. The J gene is TRBJ1-1, the V gene TRBV14; no clear D. The CDR3 is 13 amino acids. The ends were cut back, 5 bases at V and 1 base at J, with 8 bases in the middle. Germline loops: CDR1 SGHDN, CDR2 FVKESK. The CDR3 here is CASSGRRNTEAFF. The CDR3 bases are TGTGCCAGCAGCGGGCGAAGGAACACTGAAGCTTTCTTT.

The genes are TRBV27 and TRBJ2-2; 8 nucleotides agree with TRBD1. V was clipped by 5 bases and J by 6 bases; unmatched bases: 8. CDR1 and CDR2 (germline): MNHEY, SMNVEV (reference sequence). CDR3 length equals 15 residues. The CDR3 DNA is TGTGCCAGCAGTCCTAGGATACAGGGGGCCGGGGAGCTGTTTTTT. Protein product: CASSPRIQGAGELFF.

This clone was counted once. The chain uses TRBV29-1 and TRBJ2-7, with 8 bases that match TRBD2. CDR1 is SQVTM, CDR2 ANQGSEA, per germline. The length of the CDR3 is 14 residues. With 6 bases clipped from V and 2 bases from J, the junction kept 9 bases outside the gene matches. Written as DNA, the CDR3 is TGCAGCGTCCAGCGGGGGACAACCGCCTACGAGCAGTACTTC. Amino acid sequence: CSVQRGTTAYEQYF.

This sequence joins TRBV6-5 and TRBJ1-3, with 8 nucleotides matching TRBD1. Germline CDR1 reads MNHEY; CDR2 reads SVGAGI. The CDR3 contains 14 residues. V was clipped by 10 bases and J by 2 bases; unmatched bases: 7. The CDR3 loop reads CATLQGDAGNTIYF. CDR3 nucleotide sequence: TGTGCCACCCTACAGGGGGACGCTGGAAACACCATATATTTT.

V gene TRBV7-2 combines with J gene TRBJ2-3; 7 nucleotides align to TRBD2. V was pared by 9 bases and J by 0 bases, with 9 bases of the junction left unmatched. CDR1 and CDR2 from the germline V gene are SGHTA and FQGNSA. CDR3 size: 15 residues. The DNA for the CDR3 is TGTGCCAGTGCGGGAGCGCCGATGAGCACAGATACGCAGTATTTT. This encodes CASAGAPMSTDTQYF.

The sample holds a few counts of this clone. The chain employs TRBV6-5 and TRBJ2-1, with TRBD1 matching 12 bases. Trimming at V came to 7 bases and at J to 9 bases, leaving 7 bases not matched to a gene. The CDR3 has 14 amino acids. Per the germline V gene, CDR1 is MNHEY and CDR2 is SVGAGI. CDR3 nucleotides: TGTGCCAGCACTATGGGACAGGGGGCAAGTGAGCAGTTCTTC. It specifies CASTMGQGASEQFF.

This rearrangement joins TRBV6-5 to TRBJ2-7, with D perhaps matching TRBD2 (6 bases). V was pared by 4 bases and J by 3 bases, with 7 bases between. In germline, CDR1 is MNHEY, CDR2 SVGAGI. The CDR3 consists of 12 residues. For the CDR3, the DNA is TGTGCCAGCAGTTCGGACTACTACGAGCAGTACTTC. This codes for CASSSDYYEQYF.

J is TRBJ2-1 and V is TRBV10-1; D possibly corresponds to TRBD2 (6 bases). CDR1 and CDR2 (germline): WNHNN, SYGVQD (reference sequence). CDR3 length: 12 amino acids. The V end lost 8 bases, the J end lost 9 bases, and 14 bases lay between the germline ends. CDR3 protein: CASQKLAGEQFF. The CDR3 nucleotides read TGCGCCAGCCAAAAACTAGCTGGTGAGCAGTTCTTC.

On this clone itself: This CDR3 is also generated by other DNA sequences in the sample. The V gene is TRBV6-5, the J gene TRBJ1-5, with D possibly being TRBD1 (6 bases). V was trimmed by 5 bases and J by 2 bases, leaving 7 bases between them. The germline V gene has CDR1 MNHEY and CDR2 SVGAGI. There are 13 residues in the CDR3. The CDR3 DNA reads as TGTGCCAGCAGTAGACAGGGCAATCAGCCCCAGCATTTT. It codes for CASSRQGNQPQHF.

The genes are TRBV29-1 and TRBJ1-6; possible D gene TRBD1, 5 bases. V lost 6 bases, J lost 7 bases, and 16 bases lay in between. This CDR3 is built from 14 residues. Germline values: CDR1 SQVTM, CDR2 ANQGSEA. CDR3 amino acids: CSVASGTENSPLHF. The CDR3 DNA is TGCAGCGTCGCATCCGGGACTGAGAATTCACCCCTCCACTTT. The full variable domain, completed using reference TRBV29-1 and TRBJ1-6, is SAVISQKPSRDICQRGTSLTIQCQVDSQVTMMFWYRQQPGQSLTLIATANQGSEATYESGFVIDKFPISRPNLTFSTLTVSNMSPEDSSIYLCSVASGTENSPLHFGNGTRLTVT.

The rearrangement uses TRBV27 and TRBJ1-2; 12 nucleotides align to TRBD1. This CDR3 spans 15 amino acids. Germline lookup yields CDR1 MNHEY and CDR2 SMNVEV (reference sequence). V lost 6 bases, J lost 4 bases, and 6 bases stayed unmatched. The DNA for the CDR3 is TGTGCCAGCAGGCCGGGACAGGGGGCCTTCTATGGCTACACCTTC. It specifies CASRPGQGAFYGYTF.

V is TRBV14 and J is TRBJ2-7; TRBD2 matches at 9 bases. The J segment lost 3 bases and the V segment lost 2 bases, leaving 11 bases of the junction unmatched. The CDR3 totals 17 residues. Germline V gene sequence: CDR1 SGHDN, CDR2 FVKESK. CDR3 in DNA: TGTGCCAGCAGCCAAATAGCGGGAGTAATCGGAGACTACGAGCAGTACTTC. This translates into CASSQIAGVIGDYEQYF.

V usage is TRBV30 and J usage is TRBJ2-5; D ambiguous. The CDR3 runs 14 residues. The germline V gene has CDR1 GTSNPN and CDR2 SVGIG (reference sequence). Trimming shortened V by 0 bases and J by 9 bases, and 17 bases separated the two germline ends. The CDR3 DNA is TGTGCCTGGAGTGTTAACGTAGTCACCTCCTCCCAGTACTTC. Translated: CAWSVNVVTSSQYF.

The chain links TRBV4-1 to TRBJ2-7; D perhaps matches TRBD2 (5 bases). V was cut by 4 bases and J by 7 bases, with 17 bases left in between. The length of the CDR3 is 14 residues. Germline values: CDR1 MGHRA, CDR2 YSYEKL. CDR3 amino acids: CASSLILGEGEQYF. Written as DNA, the CDR3 is TGCGCCAGCAGCCTTATCCTGGGAGAAGGGGAGCAGTACTTC.

Worth noting for this clone: In the same sample, other DNA sequences code for this CDR3. The chain recombines TRBV5-6 with TRBJ1-1; TRBD1 might be the D (5 bases). Trimming took off 5 bases at V and 7 bases at J, with 12 bases between the two ends. Germline CDR1 SGHDT, CDR2 YYEEEE. CDR3 length equals 12 residues. CDR3 DNA: TGTGCCAGCAGTCCGGGGGAAGGTGAAGCTTTCTTT. Translating it yields CASSPGEGEAFF.

The CDR3 spells CASSSDSTLNGYTF. The CDR3 DNA is TGTGCCAGCAGCTCGGACAGCACCTTAAATGGCTACACCTTC. The V gene is TRBV7-8, the J gene TRBJ1-2, with D possibly being TRBD1 (6 bases). CDR3 length: 14 residues. Per germline, CDR1 SGHVS and CDR2 FQNEAQ. V lost 4 bases to trimming and J lost 6 bases, with 15 bases between them.

This clone appeared once. This chain connects TRBV3-1 (or the pseudogene TRBV3-2) to TRBJ2-6, with TRBD1 identical over 9 bases. The CDR3 is made up of 17 amino acids. After removal of 4 bases from V and 2 bases from J, the junction contained 6 bases not matched to a gene. Germline CDR1 reads LGHDT; CDR2 reads YNNKEL (reference sequence). DNA of the CDR3: TGTGCCAGCAGCCGGGACAGGGCAAACGCTGGGGCCAACGTCCTGACTTTC. It codes for CASSRDRANAGANVLTF.

The chain recombines TRBV3-1 (or the pseudogene TRBV3-2) with TRBJ2-3; D might be TRBD2 (6 bases). Trimming left V 8 bases short and J 2 bases short, with 8 bases between. This CDR3 region has 12 residues. Germline V gene data show CDR1 as LGHDT and CDR2 as YNNKEL (reference sequence). The DNA of the CDR3 is TGTGCCAGCGGGACTCTCACAGATACGCAGTATTTT. Its translation: CASGTLTDTQYF.

The J gene is TRBJ1-1, the V gene TRBV4-1, with unresolved D. CDR3 length equals 14 residues. Germline V gene lookup returns CDR1 MGHRA and CDR2 YSYEKL. V lost 0 bases and J 4 bases, leaving 9 bases between the germline ends. The CDR3 spells CASSQEFGVTEAFF. The CDR3 bases are TGCGCCAGCAGCCAAGAGTTCGGGGTCACTGAAGCTTTCTTT.

This sequence joins TRBV28 and TRBJ2-1, with D unclear. Trimming pared 2 bases from V and 10 bases from J, leaving 18 bases between. The CDR3 covers 15 residues. Germline values: CDR1 MDHEN, CDR2 SYDVKM. CDR3 sequence: CASSLATYGEQEQFF. CDR3 bases: TGTGCCAGCAGTTTAGCCACCTATGGAGAACAAGAGCAGTTCTTC.

V is TRBV5-1 and J is TRBJ2-1, with TRBD1 identical over 8 bases. J gave up 6 bases and V 0 bases, and 5 bases lay outside the gene matches. CDR3 length: 15 residues. Germline CDR1 and CDR2: SGHRS and YFSETQ. For the CDR3, the DNA is TGCGCCAGCAGCTTGGCGGGACAGGCATTCAATGAGCAGTTCTTC. Translating it yields CASSLAGQAFNEQFF.